The present entry profiles one TCR beta chain with its context. TCRdb's table, derived via immunoSEQ multiplex PCR, lists solely in-frame clones and lacks some. The sample has about 83,000 clones, roughly 90% seen once. The data originate from a study of blood T cell repertoires in COVID-19. Overall study context: The United States, Italy and Spain were the sources of the acute and convalescent COVID-19 samples. T cells, B-cell-depleted T cells, or PBMCs supplied cDNA or gDNA.

Germline CDR1 GTSNPN, CDR2 SVGIG (reference sequence). The V and J ends lost 0 bases and 8 bases respectively, with 13 bases between them. The CDR3 has 13 residues. This sequence originates from a woman aged 50 to 60 with active or convalescent COVID-19. Input material: peripheral blood. The V and J genes are TRBV30 and TRBJ2-5; D might be TRBD1 (6 bases). The DNA for the CDR3 is TGTGCCTGGAGTGTGGCGGGCAGGGGAACCCAGTACTTC. Translating gives CAWSVAGRGTQYF.